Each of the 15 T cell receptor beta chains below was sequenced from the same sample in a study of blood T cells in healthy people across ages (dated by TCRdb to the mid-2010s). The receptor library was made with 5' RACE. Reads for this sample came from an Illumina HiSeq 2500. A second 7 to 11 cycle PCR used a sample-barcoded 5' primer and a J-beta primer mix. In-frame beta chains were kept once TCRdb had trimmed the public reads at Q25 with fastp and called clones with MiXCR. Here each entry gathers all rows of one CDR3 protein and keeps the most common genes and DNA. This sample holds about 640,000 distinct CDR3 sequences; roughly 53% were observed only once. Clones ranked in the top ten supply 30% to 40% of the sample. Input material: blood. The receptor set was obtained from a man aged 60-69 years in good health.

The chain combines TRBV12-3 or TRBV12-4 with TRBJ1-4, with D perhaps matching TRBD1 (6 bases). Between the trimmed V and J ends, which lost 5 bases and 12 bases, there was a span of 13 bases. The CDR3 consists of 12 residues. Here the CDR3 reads CASSPSEGELFF. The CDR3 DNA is TGTGCCAGCAGTCCAAGCGAGGGGGAACTGTTTTTT.

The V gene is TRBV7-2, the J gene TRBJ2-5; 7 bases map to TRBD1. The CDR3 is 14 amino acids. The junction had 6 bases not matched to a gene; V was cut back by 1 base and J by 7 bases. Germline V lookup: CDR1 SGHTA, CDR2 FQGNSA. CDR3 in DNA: TGTGCCAGCAGCTTAGAGGGACAGTCCTCGACCCAGTACTTC. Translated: CASSLEGQSSTQYF.

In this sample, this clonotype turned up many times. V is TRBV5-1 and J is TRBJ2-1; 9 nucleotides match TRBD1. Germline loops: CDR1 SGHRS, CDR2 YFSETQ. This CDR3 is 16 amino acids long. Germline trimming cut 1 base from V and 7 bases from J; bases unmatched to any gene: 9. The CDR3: CASSLRSGQGRNEQFF. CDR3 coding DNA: TGCGCCAGCAGCTTGCGGTCTGGACAGGGGAGAAATGAGCAGTTCTTC.

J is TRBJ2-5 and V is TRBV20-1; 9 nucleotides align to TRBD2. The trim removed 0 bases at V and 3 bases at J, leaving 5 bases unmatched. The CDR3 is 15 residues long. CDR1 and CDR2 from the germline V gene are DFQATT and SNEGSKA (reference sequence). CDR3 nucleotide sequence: TGCAGTGCTAGAGAATGGAGACTAGCGGAAGAGACCCAGTACTTC. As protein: CSAREWRLAEETQYF.

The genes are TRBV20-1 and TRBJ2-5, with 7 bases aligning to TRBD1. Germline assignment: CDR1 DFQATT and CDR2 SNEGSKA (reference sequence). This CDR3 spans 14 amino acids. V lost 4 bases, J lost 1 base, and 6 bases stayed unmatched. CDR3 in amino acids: CSATRQGIQETQYF. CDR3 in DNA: TGCAGTGCTACTAGACAGGGAATCCAAGAGACCCAGTACTTC.

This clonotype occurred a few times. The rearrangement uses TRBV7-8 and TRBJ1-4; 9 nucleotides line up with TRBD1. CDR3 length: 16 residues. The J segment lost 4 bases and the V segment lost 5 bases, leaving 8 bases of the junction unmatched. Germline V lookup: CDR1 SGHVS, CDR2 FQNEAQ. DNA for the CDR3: TGTGCCAGCAGCCGCGGGACAGGGATTAATAATGAAAAACTGTTTTTT. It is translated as CASSRGTGINNEKLFF.

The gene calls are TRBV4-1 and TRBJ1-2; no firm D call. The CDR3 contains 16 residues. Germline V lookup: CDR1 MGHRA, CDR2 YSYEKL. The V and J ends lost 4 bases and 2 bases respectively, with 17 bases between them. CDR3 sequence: CASSRLPNDPNYGYTF. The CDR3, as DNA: TGCGCCAGCAGCCGCCTACCGAATGACCCGAACTATGGCTACACCTTC.

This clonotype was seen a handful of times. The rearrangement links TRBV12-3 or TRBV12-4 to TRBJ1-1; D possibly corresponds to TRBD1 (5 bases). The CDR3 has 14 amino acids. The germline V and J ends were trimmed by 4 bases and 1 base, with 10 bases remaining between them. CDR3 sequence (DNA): TGTGCCAGCAGTTCGCCCCAGGGGAACACTGAAGCTTTCTTT. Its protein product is CASSSPQGNTEAFF.

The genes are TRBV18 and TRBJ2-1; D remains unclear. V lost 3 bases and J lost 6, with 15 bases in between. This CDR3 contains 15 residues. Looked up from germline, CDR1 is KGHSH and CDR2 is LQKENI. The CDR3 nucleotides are TGTGCCAGCTCACCGCTCGTCGGACCCTGCAATGAGCAGTTCTTC. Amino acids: CASSPLVGPCNEQFF.

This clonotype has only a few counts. The CDR3 region has the DNA TGTGCCAGCAGCCAAGCCCCTCGGGATCGGGCCACGGATGAGCAGTTCTTC. This codes for CASSQAPRDRATDEQFF. This rearrangement joins TRBV4-2 to TRBJ2-1, with D tentatively TRBD2 (5 bases). This CDR3 is built from 17 residues. Germline loops: CDR1 LGHNA, CDR2 YNFKEQ. The V end lost 1 base, the J end lost 8 bases, and 21 bases lay between the germline ends.

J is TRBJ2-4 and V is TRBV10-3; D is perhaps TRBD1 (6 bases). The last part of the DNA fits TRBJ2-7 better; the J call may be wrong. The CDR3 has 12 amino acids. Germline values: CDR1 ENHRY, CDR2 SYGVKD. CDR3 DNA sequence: TGTGCCATCAGCCAGGGGCCCTACGAGCAGTACTTC. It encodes CAISQGPYEQYF.

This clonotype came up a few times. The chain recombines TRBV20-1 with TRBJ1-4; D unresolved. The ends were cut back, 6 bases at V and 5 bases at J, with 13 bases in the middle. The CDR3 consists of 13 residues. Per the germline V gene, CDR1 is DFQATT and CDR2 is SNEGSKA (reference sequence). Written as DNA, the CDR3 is TGCAGTGCCCACGACCGAGTGAATGAAAAACTGTTTTTT. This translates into CSAHDRVNEKLFF.

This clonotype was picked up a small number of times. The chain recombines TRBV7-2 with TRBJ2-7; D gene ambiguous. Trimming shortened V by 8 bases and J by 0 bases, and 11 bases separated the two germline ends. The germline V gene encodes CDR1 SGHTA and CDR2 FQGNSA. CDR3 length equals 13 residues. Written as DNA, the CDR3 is TGTGCCAGCCAACGACCCTCCTCCTACGAGCAGTACTTC. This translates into CASQRPSSYEQYF.

CDR3 residues: CASKGPSLYEQYF. The DNA for the CDR3 is TGTGCCAGCAAGGGGCCCTCTCTCTACGAGCAGTACTTC. The rearrangement links TRBV7-2 to TRBJ2-7; D possibly corresponds to TRBD1 (5 bases). The V and J ends lost 7 bases and 3 bases respectively, with 13 bases between them. The germline gives CDR1 SGHTA, CDR2 FQGNSA. The length of the CDR3 is 13 residues.

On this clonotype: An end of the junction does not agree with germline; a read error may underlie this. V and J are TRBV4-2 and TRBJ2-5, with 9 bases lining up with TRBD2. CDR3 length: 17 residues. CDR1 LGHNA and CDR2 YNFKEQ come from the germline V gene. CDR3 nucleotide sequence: TGTGCCAGCAGCCAATTCGATCGGCGGGGGGGACAAGAGACCCGGTACTTC. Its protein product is CASSQFDRRGGQETRYF.